These 11 T cell receptor beta chains came from one sample sequenced in a study of blood T cell repertoires in COVID-19 (dated by TCRdb to 2020 to 2022). The library was generated by the immunoSEQ multiplex PCR assay. Here the immuneACCESS table is served through TCRdb, limited to in-frame sequences with V and J called. Missing clones are a known gap in these copies; in checked studies unresolved V genes cover under half, and the rest lacks a known reason. Here the sample has some 200,000 clones; around 87% occur a single time. The ten largest clones add up to nearly 2.5% of the sample. Sequencing was carried out using peripheral blood. These receptors originate from a man between 40 and 49 years old with active or convalescent COVID-19.

The J gene is TRBJ2-5, the V gene TRBV7-8; no clear D. The CDR3 runs to 15 residues. Trimming pared 1 base from V and 0 bases from J, leaving 9 bases between. Germline assignment: CDR1 SGHVS and CDR2 FQNEAQ. CDR3 in amino acids: CASSLVSVYQETQYF. In DNA, the CDR3 is TGTGCCAGCAGCTTAGTTTCAGTCTACCAAGAGACCCAGTACTTC. Full variable domain (outside the CDR3, taken from reference TRBV7-8 and TRBJ2-5): GAGVSQSPRYKVAKRGQDVALRCDPISGHVSLFWYQQALGQGPEFLTYFQNEAQLDKSGLPSDRFFAERPEGSVSTLKIQRTQQEDSAVYLCASSLVSVYQETQYFGPGTRLLVL.

The rearrangement uses TRBV27 and TRBJ1-4; weak D call: TRBD1 (6 bases). The length of the CDR3 is 12 residues. The V and J ends lost 5 bases and 10 bases respectively, with 11 bases between them. The germline CDR1 and CDR2 sequences are MNHEY and SMNVEV (reference sequence). Here the CDR3 DNA reads TGTGCCAGCAGTACGACACAGGGAAAACTGTTTTTT. It translates to CASSTTQGKLFF.

The chain recombines TRBV5-4 with TRBJ2-2, with TRBD2 matching over 13 bases. The length of the CDR3 is 16 residues. V lost 3 bases and J lost 7; bases outside the gene matches: 6. Germline V gene lookup returns CDR1 SGHNT and CDR2 YYREEE (reference sequence). The CDR3 here is CASSSRTSGGHGELFF. The CDR3, as DNA: TGTGCCAGCAGCTCCAGGACTAGCGGGGGCCACGGGGAGCTGTTTTTT. Supplemented by reference TRBV5-4 and TRBJ2-2, the full variable domain reads ETGVTQSPTHLIKTRGQQVTLRCSSQSGHNTVSWYQQALGQGPQFIFQYYREEENGRGNFPPRFSGLQFPNYSSELNVNALELDDSALYLCASSSRTSGGHGELFFGEGSRLTVL.

CDR3 region: CASSYSQGEAQPQHF. The CDR3 DNA is TGTGCCAGCAGTTACTCACAGGGGGAGGCTCAGCCCCAGCATTTT. The chain has TRBV6-2 or TRBV6-3 and TRBJ1-5, with 8 bases aligning to TRBD1. This CDR3 has 15 residues. CDR1 is MNHEY, CDR2 SVGEGT, per germline. The J segment lost 6 bases and the V segment lost 0 bases, leaving 4 bases of the junction unmatched.

This sequence joins TRBV11-1 and TRBJ2-7, with a possible D match to TRBD1 (5 bases). The CDR3 sequence is 14 residues long. Deletions cut 5 bases from V and 2 bases from J, with 13 bases between. CDR1 and CDR2 from the germline V gene are SGHAT and FQDESV (reference sequence). The DNA for the CDR3 is TGTGCCAGCAGCCCGCGACAGATAACCTACGAGCAGTACTTC. Translated, it gives CASSPRQITYEQYF.

The CDR3, as DNA: TGCAGCGTTAGCCAGGCGACAGGGGGCTACACCTTC. Its translation is CSVSQATGGYTF. This rearrangement joins TRBV29-1 to TRBJ1-2; 7 bases are a match to TRBD1. The V gene end was trimmed by 5 bases and the J gene end by 8 bases; junction bases not matched to a gene: 8. The germline CDR1 and CDR2 sequences are SQVTM and ANQGSEA. This CDR3 spans 12 amino acids.

The chain employs TRBV5-6 and TRBJ2-7; TRBD1 aligns across 7 bases. Unmatched junction bases numbered 4, after V lost 4 bases and J lost 3 bases. Germline V gene sequence: CDR1 SGHDT, CDR2 YYEEEE. This CDR3 region has 13 residues. CDR3 sequence reads: CASSRNRGYEQYF. The CDR3 nucleotides are TGTGCCAGCAGCAGAAACAGGGGCTACGAGCAGTACTTC.

This sequence joins TRBV5-5 and TRBJ2-3; D uncertain. Germline CDR1 is SGHKS and CDR2 is YYEKEE (reference sequence). With 2 bases removed from V and 2 bases from J, the gap between germline ends came to 12 bases. This CDR3 region has 15 residues. Written as DNA, the CDR3 is TGTGCCAGCAGCTTAGCTAGTGGTAACACAGATACGCAGTATTTT. Residues: CASSLASGNTDTQYF.

The chain recombines TRBV9 with TRBJ1-6; tentative D call: TRBD1 (5 bases). The V end was cut by 3 bases, the J end by 5 bases, with 9 bases between. The CDR3 spans 14 residues. Germline assignment: CDR1 SGDLS and CDR2 YYNGEE. The CDR3 spells CASSEGPNNSPLHF. CDR3 bases: TGTGCCAGCAGCGAGGGGCCCAATAATTCACCCCTCCACTTT. Complete variable domain (other parts from reference TRBV9 and TRBJ1-6): DSGVTQTPKHLITATGQRVTLRCSPRSGDLSVYWYQQSLDQGLQFLIQYYNGEERAKGNILERFSAQQFPDLHSELNLSSLELGDSALYFCASSEGPNNSPLHFGNGTRLTVT.

The rearrangement uses TRBV27 and TRBJ2-1, with D tentatively TRBD1 (6 bases). The germline V gene encodes CDR1 MNHEY and CDR2 SMNVEV (reference sequence). The CDR3 runs 15 residues. Trimming stripped 3 bases from V and 10 bases from J, with 19 bases between. CDR3 DNA sequence: TGTGCCAGCAGTTTTGACAGAAACAGGGTGCAGGAGCAGTTCTTC. Protein sequence: CASSFDRNRVQEQFF.

The rearrangement uses TRBV11-3 and TRBJ2-1; 8 positions agree with TRBD1. CDR1 and CDR2 (germline): SGHNT, YENEEA. With 5 bases clipped from V and 0 bases from J, the junction kept 3 bases outside the gene matches. This CDR3 spans 15 amino acids. The CDR3 nucleotides are TGTGCCAGCAGCAGACAGGGGTCCTCCTACAATGAGCAGTTCTTC. It encodes CASSRQGSSYNEQFF. The full variable domain, its missing parts supplied by reference TRBV11-3 and TRBJ2-1, is EAGVVQSPRYKIIEKKQPVAFWCNPISGHNTLYWYLQNLGQGPELLIRYENEEAVDDSQLPKDRFSAERLKGVDSTLKIQPAELGDSAVYLCASSRQGSSYNEQFFGPGTRLTVL.